This TCR beta chain was captured in a study of breast tumors, draining lymph nodes, adjacent tissues (dated by TCRdb to 2016 to 2018). With respect to the entire study: TCR beta repertoires were compared across tumor, adjacent nontumor tissue and axillary lymph nodes obtained from breast cancer patients. In human breast cancer, the study set out to assess how tumor, surrounding tissue and draining lymph node repertoires relate to one another and whether T cells might be exchanged between them.

Findings and caveats that apply to the study as a whole: Tumors showed preferential V and J gene usage, and their T-cell repertoire diversity fell below that of lymph nodes yet above that of nontumor tissue. The study presented the conclusion that tumor T cells originate in lymph nodes as consistent with a hypothesis, not as something directly demonstrated. In luminal-like breast cancer, tumor and nontumor tissue repertoires resembled each other significantly more than in basal-like breast cancer. The data were considered consistent with the idea that most tumor T cells come from the lymph node and then expand in tumor tissue.

TCRdb shows the sequencer as Illumina HiSeq 2000. Multiplex PCR amplification was used to generate the TCR beta chain libraries. The amplified TCR beta chain products were analyzed by high-throughput sequencing. TCRdb reworked the public reads: Q25 trimming with fastp, MiXCR clone assembly, productive beta chains retained. A single entry per CDR3 protein holds the most common genes and DNA from its merged rows. A total of 20,000 to 25,000 distinct CDR3 sequences appear in this sample, 23% of them only once. Clones ranked in the top ten supply approximately 12% of the sample. CDR1 and CDR2 (SGDLS, YYNGEE) derive from the germline V gene. From V the trimming removes 2 bases and from J it removes 6 bases, while the gene matches leave 11 bases of the junction unaccounted for. From the cysteine up to the phenylalanine, the CDR3 has a length of 15 residues. Of the read, only the CDR3 DNA is kept; its 45 bases are in frame from base 1.

Many counts were recorded for this clonotype. Its antigen remains unidentified. Nothing much larger sits one base from this clone, and base qualities are not available. The chain joins TRBV9 to TRBJ2-7, with 7 bases aligning to TRBD1. The clonotype originates from a female donor with breast cancer. Some clones in this sample may be carry-over from other donors' samples. Material for sequencing was breast tumor tissue. The bases are TGTGCCAGCAGCGTTACGACAGGGACGACGGGCGAGCAGTACTTC. It is translated as CASSVTTGTTGEQYF.